A single sample gave rise to the 10 T cell receptor beta chains below, sequenced in a study of shared clonotypes between healthy human individuals. TCRdb keeps only in-frame clones here, not all; method: immunoSEQ multiplex PCR. The sample has some 2,100,000 clones, approximately 94% seen once. The sequencing input was naive CD4+ T cells sorted from blood. Subset of the sample: CD45RA+ positively selected. The receptors originated from a young man in good health.

Regarding this clone: Other DNA sequences in the same sample also yield this CDR3. The chain carries TRBV5-1 and TRBJ1-4; unclear D gene. In germline, CDR1 is SGHRS, CDR2 YFSETQ. Trimming pared 3 bases from V and 0 bases from J, leaving 9 bases between. The CDR3 sequence is 15 residues long. The chain's CDR3 is CASSSTAATNEKLFF. CDR3 nucleotide sequence: TGCGCCAGCAGCTCCACCGCTGCAACTAATGAAAAACTGTTTTTT.

The gene calls are TRBV14 and TRBJ2-2, with unresolved D. The V and J ends lost 1 base and 7 bases respectively, with 7 bases between them. Germline assignment: CDR1 SGHDN and CDR2 FVKESK. This CDR3 is built from 13 residues. CDR3 residues: CASSQVSLGELFF. CDR3 coding DNA: TGTGCCAGCAGCCAAGTATCCCTCGGGGAGCTGTTTTTT.

The rearrangement links TRBV2 to TRBJ1-2; 9 nucleotides align to TRBD1. Per the germline V gene, CDR1 is SNHLY and CDR2 is FYNNEI. There are 14 residues in the CDR3. The trim removed 6 bases at V and 4 bases at J, leaving 6 bases unmatched. CDR3 in DNA: TGTGCCAGCAGGGCCACAGGGGGCGGCTATGGCTACACCTTC. Residues: CASRATGGGYGYTF. The whole variable domain, filled in from reference TRBV2 and TRBJ1-2, reads EPEVTQTPSHQVTQMGQEVILRCVPISNHLYFYWYRQILGQKVEFLVSFYNNEISEKSEIFDDQFSVERPDGSNFTLKIRSTKLEDSAMYFCASRATGGGYGYTFGSGTRLTVV.

The chain has TRBV13 and TRBJ2-7, with TRBD1 identical over 7 bases. From germline, CDR1 is PRHDT and CDR2 FYEKMQ (reference sequence). Trimming removed 5 bases from V and 3 bases from J; junction bases left unmatched: 4. The CDR3 consists of 13 residues. The CDR3 is CASSQNRGYEQYF. CDR3 DNA: TGTGCCAGCAGCCAGAACAGGGGCTACGAGCAGTACTTC.

The CDR3 coding sequence is TGCGCCAGCAGCTTGGGGGGCTTGCACCAAGAGACCCAGTACTTC. Residues: CASSLGGLHQETQYF. The genes are TRBV5-1 and TRBJ2-5, with D tentatively TRBD1 (5 bases). The CDR3 consists of 15 residues. The germline CDR1 and CDR2 sequences are SGHRS and YFSETQ. Trimming removed 0 bases at V and 0 bases at J, with 9 bases between.

The V call is TRBV5-1, the J call TRBJ2-5; D is undetermined. CDR3 length equals 14 residues. Germline CDR1 is SGHRS and CDR2 is YFSETQ. V dropped 2 bases and J dropped 3 bases, with 11 bases sitting between them. The CDR3 here is CASSFGTNEETQYF. The CDR3 DNA follows: TGCGCCAGCAGCTTTGGCACAAACGAAGAGACCCAGTACTTC.

The chain carries TRBV7-2 and TRBJ2-1; D gene unclear. CDR3 size: 17 residues. From germline, CDR1 is SGHTA and CDR2 FQGNSA. Between the trimmed V and J ends, which lost 1 base and 4 bases, there was a span of 17 bases. DNA for the CDR3: TGTGCCAGCAGCTTAGGAGAAGGATATCCCCCTTACAATGAGCAGTTCTTC. Its translation is CASSLGEGYPPYNEQFF.

The chain has TRBV18 and TRBJ2-7; a possible D gene is TRBD1 (6 bases). CDR1 KGHSH and CDR2 LQKENI come from the germline V gene. Trimming took 4 bases from V and 5 from J, leaving 15 bases between them. The CDR3 is 14 residues long. The CDR3 bases are TGTGCCAGCTCACTAAGGGGGAGTCTGAACGAGCAGTACTTC. Residues: CASSLRGSLNEQYF.

This clone has only one observation. V is TRBV11-2 and J is TRBJ1-5, with D tentatively TRBD1 (6 bases). V lost 0 bases and J 5 bases, leaving 8 bases between the germline ends. Germline CDR1 is SGHAT and CDR2 is FQNNGV. The CDR3 contains 14 residues. CDR3 sequence: CASSLEGADQPQHF. The CDR3, as DNA: TGTGCCAGCAGCTTAGAGGGGGCGGATCAGCCCCAGCATTTT. The full variable domain, with the rest looked up from reference TRBV11-2 and TRBJ1-5, is EAGVAQSPRYKIIEKRQSVAFWCNPISGHATLYWYQQILGQGPKLLIQFQNNGVVDDSQLPKDRFSAERLKGVDSTLKIQPAKLEDSAVYLCASSLEGADQPQHFGDGTRLSIL.

This clone is a singleton in its sample. The chain has TRBV6-6 and TRBJ2-7, with unresolved D. The CDR3 is 15 amino acids. V was trimmed by 7 bases and J by 6 bases, leaving 22 bases between them. Germline V CDR1 and CDR2: MNHNY, SVGAGI (reference sequence). CDR3 in amino acids: CASTLRPGPGFEQYF. In DNA form, the CDR3 reads TGTGCCAGCACGTTACGGCCAGGCCCCGGTTTCGAGCAGTACTTC.